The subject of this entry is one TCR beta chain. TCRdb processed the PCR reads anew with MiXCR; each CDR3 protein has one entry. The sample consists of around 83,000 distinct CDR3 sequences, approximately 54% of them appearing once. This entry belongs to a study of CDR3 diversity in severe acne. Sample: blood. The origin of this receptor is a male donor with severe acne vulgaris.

The CDR3 nucleotides are TGTGCCAGCAGCCAAGATGTCCTAGCGGTGACCCAAGAGACCCAGTACTTC. Its protein product is CASSQDVLAVTQETQYF. This rearrangement joins TRBV2 to TRBJ2-5; 7 bases align to TRBD2. The germline CDR1 and CDR2 sequences are SNHLY and FYNNEI. V lost 6 bases to trimming and J lost 1 base; unmatched junction nucleotides: 14. The CDR3 contains 17 residues.